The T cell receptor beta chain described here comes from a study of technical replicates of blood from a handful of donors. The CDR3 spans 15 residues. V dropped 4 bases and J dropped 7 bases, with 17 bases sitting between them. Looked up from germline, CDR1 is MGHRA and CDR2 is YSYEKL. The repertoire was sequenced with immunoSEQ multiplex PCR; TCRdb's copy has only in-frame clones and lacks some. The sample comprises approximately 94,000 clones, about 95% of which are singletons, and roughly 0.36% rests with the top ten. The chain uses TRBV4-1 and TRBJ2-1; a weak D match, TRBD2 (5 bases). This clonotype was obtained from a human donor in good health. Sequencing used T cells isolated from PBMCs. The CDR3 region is CASSPLAGVENEQFF. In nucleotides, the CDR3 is TGCGCCAGCAGCCCACTGGCGGGCGTTGAAAATGAGCAGTTCTTC.